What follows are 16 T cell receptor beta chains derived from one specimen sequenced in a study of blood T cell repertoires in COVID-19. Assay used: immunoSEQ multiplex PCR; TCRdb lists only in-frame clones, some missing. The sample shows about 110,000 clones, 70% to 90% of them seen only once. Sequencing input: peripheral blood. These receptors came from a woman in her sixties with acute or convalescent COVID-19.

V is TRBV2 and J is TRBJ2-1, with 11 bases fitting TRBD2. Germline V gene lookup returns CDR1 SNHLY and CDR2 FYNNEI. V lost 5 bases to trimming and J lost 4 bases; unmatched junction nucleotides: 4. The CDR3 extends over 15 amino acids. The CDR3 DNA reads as TGTGCCAGCAGTCTCGGACTAGCGGGTTACAATGAGCAGTTCTTC. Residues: CASSLGLAGYNEQFF.

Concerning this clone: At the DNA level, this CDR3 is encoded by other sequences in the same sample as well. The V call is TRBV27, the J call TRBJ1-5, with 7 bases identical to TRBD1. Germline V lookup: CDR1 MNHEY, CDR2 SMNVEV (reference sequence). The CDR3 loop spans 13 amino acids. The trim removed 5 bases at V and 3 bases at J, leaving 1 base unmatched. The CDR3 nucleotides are TGTGCCAGCAGTGGACAGGACAATCAGCCCCAGCATTTT. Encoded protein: CASSGQDNQPQHF.

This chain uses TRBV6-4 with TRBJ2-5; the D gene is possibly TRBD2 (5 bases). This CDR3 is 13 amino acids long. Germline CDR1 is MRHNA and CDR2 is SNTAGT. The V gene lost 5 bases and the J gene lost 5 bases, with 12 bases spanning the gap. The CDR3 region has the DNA TGTGCCAGCAGTAAGGAGACGGGGGAGACCCAGTACTTC. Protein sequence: CASSKETGETQYF.

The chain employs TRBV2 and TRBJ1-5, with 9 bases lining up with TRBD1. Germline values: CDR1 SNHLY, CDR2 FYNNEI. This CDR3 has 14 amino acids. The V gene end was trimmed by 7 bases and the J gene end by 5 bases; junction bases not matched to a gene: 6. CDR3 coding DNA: TGTGCCAGCACGTCGGGACAGGGTTATCAGCCCCAGCATTTT. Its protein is CASTSGQGYQPQHF.

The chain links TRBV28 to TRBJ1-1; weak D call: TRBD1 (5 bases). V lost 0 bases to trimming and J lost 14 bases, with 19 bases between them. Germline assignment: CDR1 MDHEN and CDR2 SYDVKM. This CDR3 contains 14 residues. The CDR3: CASSLWASARGSFF. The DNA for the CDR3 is TGTGCCAGCAGTTTATGGGCCAGCGCAAGGGGAAGCTTCTTT.

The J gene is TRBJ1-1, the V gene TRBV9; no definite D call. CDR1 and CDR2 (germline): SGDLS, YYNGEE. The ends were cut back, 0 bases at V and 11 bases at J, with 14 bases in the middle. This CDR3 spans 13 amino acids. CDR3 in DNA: TGTGCCAGCAGCGTAGAAGATTGGAGCGGGGCTTTCTTT. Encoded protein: CASSVEDWSGAFF.

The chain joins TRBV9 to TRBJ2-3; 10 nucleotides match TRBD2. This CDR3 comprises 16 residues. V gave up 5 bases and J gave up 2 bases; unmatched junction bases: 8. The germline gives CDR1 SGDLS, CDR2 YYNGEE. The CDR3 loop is CASSVTSGEYTDTQYF. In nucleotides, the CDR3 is TGTGCCAGCAGTGTAACTAGCGGGGAATACACAGATACGCAGTATTTT.

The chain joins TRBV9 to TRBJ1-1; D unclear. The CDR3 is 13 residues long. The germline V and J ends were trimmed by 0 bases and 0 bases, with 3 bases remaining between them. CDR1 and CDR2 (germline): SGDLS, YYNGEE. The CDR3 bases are TGTGCCAGCAGCGTAGCAGTGAACACTGAAGCTTTCTTT. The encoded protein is CASSVAVNTEAFF.

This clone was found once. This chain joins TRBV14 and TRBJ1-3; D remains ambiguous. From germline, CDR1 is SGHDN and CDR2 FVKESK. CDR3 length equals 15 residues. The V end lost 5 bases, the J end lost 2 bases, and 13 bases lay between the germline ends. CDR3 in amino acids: CASSFGRRAGNTIYF. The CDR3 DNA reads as TGTGCCAGCAGCTTTGGGAGACGGGCTGGAAACACCATATATTTT.

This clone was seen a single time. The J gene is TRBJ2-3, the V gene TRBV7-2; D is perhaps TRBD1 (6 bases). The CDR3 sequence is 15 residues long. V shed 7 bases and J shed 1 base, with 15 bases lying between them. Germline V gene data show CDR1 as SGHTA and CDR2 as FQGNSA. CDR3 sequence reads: CASTLGAGRTDTQYF. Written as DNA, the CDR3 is TGTGCCAGCACCCTGGGGGCAGGGCGCACAGATACGCAGTATTTT. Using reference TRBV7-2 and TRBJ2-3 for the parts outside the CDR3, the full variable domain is GAGVSQSPSNKVTEKGKDVELRCDPISGHTALYWYRQSLGQGLEFLIYFQGNSAPDKSGLPSDRFSAERTGGSVSTLTIQRTQQEDSAVYLCASTLGAGRTDTQYFGPGTRLTVL.

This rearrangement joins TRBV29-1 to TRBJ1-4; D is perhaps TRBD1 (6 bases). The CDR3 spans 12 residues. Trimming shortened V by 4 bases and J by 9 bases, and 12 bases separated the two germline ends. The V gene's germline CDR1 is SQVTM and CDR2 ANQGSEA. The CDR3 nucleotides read TGCAGCGTTGGACAGGATCAGCAAAAACTGTTTTTT. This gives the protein CSVGQDQQKLFF.

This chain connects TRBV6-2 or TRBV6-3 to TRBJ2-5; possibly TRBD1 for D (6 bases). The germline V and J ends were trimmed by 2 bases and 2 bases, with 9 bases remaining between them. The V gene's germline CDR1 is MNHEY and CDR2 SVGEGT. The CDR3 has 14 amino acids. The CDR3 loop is CASSYRTVQETQYF. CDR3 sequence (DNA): TGTGCCAGCAGTTACCGGACAGTGCAAGAGACCCAGTACTTC.

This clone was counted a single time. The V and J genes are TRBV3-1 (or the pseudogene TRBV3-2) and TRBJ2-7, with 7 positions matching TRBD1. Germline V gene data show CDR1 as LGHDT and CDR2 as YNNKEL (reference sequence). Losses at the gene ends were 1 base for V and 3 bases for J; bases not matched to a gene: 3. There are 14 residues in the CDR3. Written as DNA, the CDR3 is TGTGCCAGCAGCCAAGGTGCAGGGGGCTACGAGCAGTACTTC. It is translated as CASSQGAGGYEQYF.

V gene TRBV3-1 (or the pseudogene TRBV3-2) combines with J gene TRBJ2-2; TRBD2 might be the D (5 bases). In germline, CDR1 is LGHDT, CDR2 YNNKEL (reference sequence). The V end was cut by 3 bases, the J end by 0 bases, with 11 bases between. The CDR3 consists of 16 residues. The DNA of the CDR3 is TGTGCCAGCAGCCATGCTAGCTTCCCGAACACCGGGGAGCTGTTTTTT. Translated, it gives CASSHASFPNTGELFF.

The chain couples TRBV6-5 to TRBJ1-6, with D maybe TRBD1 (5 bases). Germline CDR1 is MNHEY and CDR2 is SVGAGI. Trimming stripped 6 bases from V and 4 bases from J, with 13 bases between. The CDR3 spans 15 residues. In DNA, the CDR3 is TGTGCCAGCAGCAGGGAGGGAATTTATAATTCACCCCTCCACTTT. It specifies CASSREGIYNSPLHF.

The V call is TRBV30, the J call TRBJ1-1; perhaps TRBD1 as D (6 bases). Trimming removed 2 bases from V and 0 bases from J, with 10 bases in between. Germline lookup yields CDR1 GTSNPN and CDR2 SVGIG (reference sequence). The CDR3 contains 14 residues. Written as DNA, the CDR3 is TGTGCCTGGAGTCGGGGGGCACTGAACACTGAAGCTTTCTTT. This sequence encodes CAWSRGALNTEAFF.